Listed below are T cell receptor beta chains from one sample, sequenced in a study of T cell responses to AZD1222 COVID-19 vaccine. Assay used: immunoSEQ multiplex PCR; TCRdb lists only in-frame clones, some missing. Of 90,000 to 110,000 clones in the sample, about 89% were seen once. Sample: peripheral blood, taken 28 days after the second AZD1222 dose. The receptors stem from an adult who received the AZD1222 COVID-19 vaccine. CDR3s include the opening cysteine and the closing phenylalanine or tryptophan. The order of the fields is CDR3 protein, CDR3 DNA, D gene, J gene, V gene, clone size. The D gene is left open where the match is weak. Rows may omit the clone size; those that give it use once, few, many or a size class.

CDR3: CASSEGVGAGGYNEQFF
DNA: TGTGCCAGCAGTGAAGGGGTTGGGGCTGGGGGCTACAATGAGCAGTTCTTC
D: NA
J: TRBJ2-1
V: TRBV6-1
size: NA

CDR3: CASSFDRVHGELFF
DNA: TGTGCCAGCAGCTTCGACAGGGTCCACGGGGAGCTGTTTTTT
D: TRBD1
J: TRBJ2-2
V: TRBV11-2
size: few

CDR3: CATETGTSTGELFF
DNA: TGTGCCACCGAGACCGGGACTTCGACCGGGGAGCTGTTTTTT
D: NA
J: TRBJ2-2
V: TRBV11-2
size: NA

CDR3: CASREGAAYEQYF
DNA: TGTGCCAGCAGGGAGGGGGCAGCCTACGAGCAGTACTTC
D: NA
J: TRBJ2-7
V: TRBV12-3/TRBV12-4
size: few

CDR3: CSVRTGEAFF
DNA: TGCAGCGTAAGGACAGGGGAAGCTTTCTTT
D: TRBD1
J: TRBJ1-1
V: TRBV29-1
size: NA

CDR3: CATSDSKLAGGSYEQYF
DNA: TGTGCCACCAGTGACTCAAAACTAGCGGGAGGATCCTACGAGCAGTACTTC
D: TRBD2
J: TRBJ2-7
V: TRBV24-1
size: NA

CDR3: CASKVNEGGYGYTF
DNA: TGTGCCAGTAAAGTCAACGAGGGGGGTTATGGCTACACCTTC
D: NA
J: TRBJ1-2
V: TRBV19
size: NA

CDR3: CATSRERRNYEQYF
DNA: TGTGCCACCAGCAGAGAGCGGCGGAACTACGAGCAGTACTTC
D: NA
J: TRBJ2-7
V: TRBV15
size: once

CDR3: CATSRGLDLSYNEQFF
DNA: TGTGCCACCAGCAGAGGTCTAGATTTATCCTACAATGAGCAGTTCTTC
D: NA
J: TRBJ2-1
V: TRBV15
size: NA

CDR3: CASSNSNQPQHF
DNA: TGTGCCAGCAGCAATAGCAATCAGCCCCAGCATTTT
D: NA
J: TRBJ1-5
V: TRBV7-9
size: once

CDR3: CASSWGLAGDTGELFF
DNA: TGTGCCAGCAGTTGGGGACTAGCGGGGGACACCGGGGAGCTGTTTTTT
D: TRBD2
J: TRBJ2-2
V: TRBV6-6
size: NA

CDR3: CASSPDYSSYNEQFF
DNA: TGTGCCAGCAGCCCCGATTATAGCTCCTACAATGAGCAGTTCTTC
D: NA
J: TRBJ2-1
V: TRBV7-2
size: once

CDR3: CSVGESLGQGGNQPQHF
DNA: TGCAGCGTTGGAGAGAGCCTAGGCCAAGGGGGCAATCAGCCCCAGCATTTT
D: NA
J: TRBJ1-5
V: TRBV29-1
size: NA

CDR3: CASSPNSGGQEKLFF
DNA: TGTGCCAGCAGCCCCAACAGCGGCGGTCAAGAAAAACTGTTTTTT
D: NA
J: TRBJ1-4
V: TRBV7-2
size: NA

CDR3: CASSYGAGEKLFF
DNA: TGTGCCAGCAGTTACGGGGCTGGTGAAAAACTGTTTTTT
D: NA
J: TRBJ1-4
V: TRBV6-6
size: NA

CDR3: CASSYSQGLNYEQYF
DNA: TGTGCCAGCAGTTACTCCCAGGGCCTCAACTACGAGCAGTACTTC
D: NA
J: TRBJ2-7
V: TRBV6-5
size: NA

CDR3: CAIRATGTGHYEQYF
DNA: TGTGCCATCAGGGCAACCGGGACAGGACACTACGAGCAGTACTTC
D: TRBD1
J: TRBJ2-7
V: TRBV10-3
size: few

CDR3: CASSVEGGYYGYTF
DNA: TGTGCCAGCAGCGTAGAGGGGGGGTACTATGGCTACACCTTC
D: NA
J: TRBJ1-2
V: TRBV9
size: once

CDR3: CASSPLALAGTYEQYF
DNA: TGTGCCAGCAGTCCCTTAGCCCTAGCGGGAACATACGAGCAGTACTTC
D: TRBD2
J: TRBJ2-7
V: TRBV2
size: NA

CDR3: CASSSTDREETQYF
DNA: TGTGCCAGCAGCTCAACCGACAGGGAGGAGACCCAGTACTTC
D: TRBD1
J: TRBJ2-5
V: TRBV11-3
size: NA

CDR3: CSVEHRTSTDTQYF
DNA: TGCAGCGTTGAACACAGAACTAGCACAGATACGCAGTATTTT
D: NA
J: TRBJ2-3
V: TRBV29-1
size: NA

CDR3: CASSLGTSGRAGNRFF
DNA: TGTGCCAGCAGCTTAGGGACTAGCGGGAGGGCCGGAAATCGGTTCTTC
D: TRBD2
J: TRBJ2-1
V: TRBV7-9
size: NA

CDR3: CASGLPSTSGGTDTQYF
DNA: TGTGCTAGTGGTTTGCCCTCTACTAGCGGGGGAACAGATACGCAGTATTTT
D: TRBD2
J: TRBJ2-3
V: TRBV12-5
size: NA

CDR3: CASSHASEQFF
DNA: TGTGCCAGCAGCCACGCATCGGAGCAGTTCTTC
D: NA
J: TRBJ2-1
V: TRBV6-2/TRBV6-3
size: once

CDR3: CASLPRESYTQYF
DNA: TGTGCCAGTCTACCCAGGGAATCGTATACGCAGTATTTT
D: NA
J: TRBJ2-3
V: TRBV7-2
size: NA

CDR3: CASSQGNVKNYGYTF
DNA: TGCGCCAGCAGCCAAGGGAATGTAAAAAACTATGGCTACACCTTC
D: NA
J: TRBJ1-2
V: TRBV4-3
size: NA

CDR3: CASSFRGNTEAFF
DNA: TGTGCCAGCAGTTTTCGGGGGAACACTGAAGCTTTCTTT
D: NA
J: TRBJ1-1
V: TRBV27
size: NA

CDR3: CASSEASLAGVEQFF
DNA: TGTGCCAGCAGTGAAGCGTCCCTAGCGGGGGTTGAGCAGTTCTTC
D: TRBD2
J: TRBJ2-1
V: TRBV2
size: NA

CDR3: CAWSTWETGELFF
DNA: TGTGCCTGGAGCACATGGGAAACCGGGGAGCTGTTTTTT
D: NA
J: TRBJ2-2
V: TRBV30
size: once

CDR3: CASRSTPTYGYTF
DNA: TGTGCCAGTAGATCGACTCCAACTTATGGCTACACCTTC
D: NA
J: TRBJ1-2
V: TRBV19
size: NA

CDR3: CASSYGGTGANVLTF
DNA: TGTGCCAGCAGTTATGGGGGCACTGGGGCCAACGTCCTGACTTTC
D: NA
J: TRBJ2-6
V: TRBV6-2/TRBV6-3
size: NA

CDR3: CASSLKSGTGRRHF
DNA: TGTGCCAGCAGCCTTAAAAGTGGGACAGGGAGAAGGCATTTT
D: NA
J: TRBJ1-5
V: TRBV21-1
size: NA

CDR3: CASSLLGQFNEKLFF
DNA: TGTGCCAGCAGTTTATTAGGGCAGTTTAATGAAAAACTGTTTTTT
D: NA
J: TRBJ1-4
V: TRBV28
size: NA

CDR3: CASSQPEETQYF
DNA: TGTGCCAGCAGCCAACCTGAAGAGACCCAGTACTTC
D: NA
J: TRBJ2-5
V: TRBV3-1/TRBV3-2
size: NA

CDR3: CASSENWTGGGEQYF
DNA: TGTGCCAGCAGTGAAAATTGGACAGGGGGCGGGGAGCAGTACTTC
D: TRBD1
J: TRBJ2-7
V: TRBV2
size: NA

CDR3: CASSWEGGPLHF
DNA: TGCGCCAGCAGCTGGGAGGGGGGGCCCCTCCACTTT
D: NA
J: TRBJ1-6
V: TRBV5-1
size: NA

CDR3: CASRGTGHGPQYF
DNA: TGTGCCAGCAGAGGGACAGGGCACGGTCCGCAGTATTTT
D: TRBD1
J: TRBJ2-3
V: TRBV28
size: NA

CDR3: CASSVDRGGSGAFF
DNA: TGTGCCAGTAGTGTGGACAGGGGAGGGTCGGGAGCTTTCTTT
D: TRBD1
J: TRBJ1-1
V: TRBV19
size: NA

CDR3: CASSPSYEQYF
DNA: TGTGCCAGCAGTCCGTCCTACGAGCAGTACTTC
D: NA
J: TRBJ2-7
V: TRBV6-2/TRBV6-3
size: NA

CDR3: CASSQDYSHGYTF
DNA: TGTGCCAGCAGCCAAGATTACAGCCATGGCTACACCTTC
D: NA
J: TRBJ1-2
V: TRBV14
size: NA

CDR3: CASSQDLRGSTADTQYF
DNA: TGCGCCAGCAGCCAAGATCTCCGCGGGAGTACCGCAGATACGCAGTATTTT
D: TRBD2
J: TRBJ2-3
V: TRBV4-3
size: NA

CDR3: CASSLSPAAYNEQFF
DNA: TGTGCCAGCAGCTTATCACCTGCGGCCTACAATGAGCAGTTCTTC
D: NA
J: TRBJ2-1
V: TRBV11-1
size: NA

CDR3: CATSQDKGQPQHF
DNA: TGTGCCACCAGCCAAGATAAAGGTCAGCCCCAGCATTTT
D: NA
J: TRBJ1-5
V: TRBV15
size: NA

CDR3: CASSSGQNYGYTF
DNA: TGTGCCAGCTCATCGGGACAGAACTATGGCTACACCTTC
D: TRBD1
J: TRBJ1-2
V: TRBV18
size: NA

CDR3: CASSTPLAGVGTDTQYF
DNA: TGTGCCAGTAGTACGCCGCTAGCGGGAGTTGGCACAGATACGCAGTATTTT
D: TRBD2
J: TRBJ2-3
V: TRBV19
size: NA

CDR3: CAWTRNRGEGGYTF
DNA: TGTGCCTGGACAAGGAACAGGGGGGAAGGAGGCTACACCTTC
D: TRBD1
J: TRBJ1-2
V: TRBV30
size: medium-sized

CDR3: CASSLDRVVGYTF
DNA: TGTGCCAGCAGCCTCGACAGGGTCGTTGGCTACACCTTC
D: TRBD1
J: TRBJ1-2
V: TRBV5-5
size: NA

CDR3: CASSKTSGSADTQYF
DNA: TGTGCCAGCAGCAAGACTAGCGGGTCGGCAGATACGCAGTATTTT
D: TRBD2
J: TRBJ2-3
V: TRBV7-2
size: NA

CDR3: CASSIGSGSSGYTF
DNA: TGTGCCAGTAGTATTGGGTCAGGGTCAAGTGGCTACACCTTC
D: NA
J: TRBJ1-2
V: TRBV19
size: NA

CDR3: CASITDRRTEAFF
DNA: TGTGCCAGTATCACGGACAGACGAACTGAAGCTTTCTTT
D: NA
J: TRBJ1-1
V: TRBV19
size: NA

CDR3: CASSLRGDSNQPQHF
DNA: TGTGCCAGCAGCTTACGGGGGGATAGCAATCAGCCCCAGCATTTT
D: NA
J: TRBJ1-5
V: TRBV7-3
size: few

CDR3: CASRGLSSYNSPLHF
DNA: TGTGCCAGCAGGGGTCTGAGCTCCTATAATTCACCCCTCCACTTT
D: NA
J: TRBJ1-6
V: TRBV27
size: NA

CDR3: CASSYHRGLQETQYF
DNA: TGTGCCAGCAGTTACCACAGGGGTCTCCAAGAGACCCAGTACTTC
D: TRBD1
J: TRBJ2-5
V: TRBV6-5
size: NA

CDR3: CAWGEPGLRAYEQYF
DNA: TGTGCCTGGGGTGAGCCGGGCTTGCGGGCCTACGAGCAGTACTTC
D: NA
J: TRBJ2-7
V: TRBV30
size: NA

CDR3: CASSPRTGETGELFF
DNA: TGCGCCAGCAGCCCAAGGACAGGGGAGACCGGGGAGCTGTTTTTT
D: TRBD1
J: TRBJ2-2
V: TRBV5-1
size: NA